Presented here are 19 T cell receptor beta chains from one specimen sequenced in a study of T cell responses to AZD1222 COVID-19 vaccine. Using immunoSEQ multiplex PCR, the repertoire was profiled, and TCRdb retains in-frame clones only, with some absent. This sample carries roughly 100,000 clones, around 82% of them seen once, and the ten largest clones take over 15%. Sequenced here: peripheral blood, sampled on day 0 of AZD1222 vaccination. The source is an adult in good health.

This clone was found once. The chain combines TRBV6-1 with TRBJ1-2, with D hard to call. The V gene lost 2 bases and the J gene lost 4 bases, with 11 bases spanning the gap. The CDR3 covers 14 residues. Germline values: CDR1 MNHNS, CDR2 SASEGT. The DNA of the CDR3 is TGTGCCAGCAGTGAATTACCGCACAGCTATGGCTACACCTTC. Translating gives CASSELPHSYGYTF.

The chain uses TRBV30 and TRBJ1-3; 7 nucleotides agree with TRBD1. CDR1 and CDR2 from the germline V gene are GTSNPN and SVGIG (reference sequence). V lost 4 bases and J lost 2; bases outside the gene matches: 8. CDR3 length: 15 amino acids. The CDR3, as DNA: TGTGCCTGGAACGTCAGGGGGAGTGCTGGAAACACCATATATTTT. It yields the protein CAWNVRGSAGNTIYF.

This chain's CDR3 is CASSSVLRRETQYF. CDR3 bases: TGTGCCAGCAGCTCCGTCCTGAGGCGGGAGACCCAGTACTTC. V gene TRBV11-3 combines with J gene TRBJ2-5; D gene ambiguous. Germline assignment: CDR1 SGHNT and CDR2 YENEEA. CDR3 length: 14 residues. Deletions cut 4 bases from V and 5 bases from J, with 14 bases between.

The chain combines TRBV21-1 with TRBJ2-1; TRBD2 is the table's D call and was not checked against the DNA. TRBV21-1 is designated a pseudogene. This CDR3 has 15 amino acids. The CDR3 reads CARKRRGCSYNEQFF. CDR3 DNA sequence: TGTGCCAGGAAACGACGGGGGTGCTCCTACAATGAGCAGTTCTTC.

The CDR3 DNA is TGTGCCAGCAGTTCCCCGACAGGGGACAATTCACCCCTCCACTTT. As protein: CASSSPTGDNSPLHF. The chain has TRBV6-2 or TRBV6-3 and TRBJ1-6; 8 nucleotides align to TRBD1. J was trimmed by 7 bases and V by 4 bases; bases with no gene match: 6. There are 15 residues in the CDR3. CDR1 and CDR2 from the germline V gene are MNHEY and SVGEGT.

The chain links TRBV3-1 (or the pseudogene TRBV3-2) to TRBJ1-5; D is undetermined. Looked up from germline, CDR1 is LGHDT and CDR2 is YNNKEL (reference sequence). The V and J ends lost 0 bases and 2 bases respectively, with 5 bases between them. The CDR3 has 14 residues. For the CDR3, the DNA is TGTGCCAGCAGCCAAGAGCTCGGCAATCAGCCCCAGCATTTT. It encodes CASSQELGNQPQHF.

This rearrangement joins TRBV7-2 to TRBJ2-3; 13 nucleotides align to TRBD2. V shed 1 base, J shed 4 bases, and the junction held 8 bases outside the gene matches. The germline CDR1 and CDR2 sequences are SGHTA and FQGNSA. The CDR3 runs to 18 residues. The CDR3 DNA reads TGTGCCAGCAGCTTAGTGGGGCGGACTAGCGGGGGTTCAGATACGCAGTATTTT. Its protein is CASSLVGRTSGGSDTQYF.

The V and J genes are TRBV25-1 and TRBJ1-2, with a tentative D call TRBD1 (5 bases). V shed 2 bases and J shed 5 bases, with 9 bases lying between them. Germline lookup yields CDR1 MGHDK and CDR2 SYGVNS. The CDR3 loop spans 13 amino acids. CDR3 sequence reads: CASSEGAGYGYTF. CDR3 bases: TGTGCCAGCAGTGAAGGGGCAGGGTATGGCTACACCTTC.

As DNA, the CDR3 is TGTGCCAGCAGCCAAGTCGGCAGCAATCAGCCCCAGCATTTT. Its protein is CASSQVGSNQPQHF. The V call is TRBV3-1 (or the pseudogene TRBV3-2), the J call TRBJ1-5; no definite D call. The CDR3 runs 14 residues. In germline, CDR1 is LGHDT, CDR2 YNNKEL (reference sequence). The V and J ends lost 1 base and 1 base respectively, with 5 bases between them.

The table lists this clone with a count of one. This chain uses TRBV4-1 with TRBJ2-3; the D gene is possibly TRBD2 (6 bases). This CDR3 is built from 13 residues. V was cut by 2 bases and J by 5 bases, with 8 bases left in between. Looked up from germline, CDR1 is MGHRA and CDR2 is YSYEKL. CDR3 amino acids: CASSQPGEDTQYF. CDR3 sequence (DNA): TGCGCCAGCAGCCAACCGGGAGAAGATACGCAGTATTTT.

The chain is built from TRBV27 and TRBJ2-3; the D gene is possibly TRBD2 (5 bases). Trimming shortened V by 4 bases and J by 11 bases, and 10 bases separated the two germline ends. Germline V gene sequence: CDR1 MNHEY, CDR2 SMNVEV (reference sequence). CDR3 length: 11 residues. Here the CDR3 reads CASSWERRQYF. The CDR3 nucleotides read TGTGCCAGCAGTTGGGAGAGGCGGCAGTATTTT.

The J gene is TRBJ2-1, the V gene TRBV4-3, with TRBD2 identical over 9 bases. The CDR3 runs 16 residues. Per the germline V gene, CDR1 is LGHNA and CDR2 is YSLEER. Unmatched junction bases numbered 7, after V lost 0 bases and J lost 7 bases. The CDR3 DNA is TGCGCCAGCAGCCAAGAGATTGCGGGGGGGCTGAATGAGCAGTTCTTC. Amino acid sequence: CASSQEIAGGLNEQFF.

This rearrangement joins TRBV25-1 to TRBJ1-3; D is ambiguous. Trimming left V 1 base short and J 0 bases short, with 10 bases between. Per the germline V gene, CDR1 is MGHDK and CDR2 is SYGVNS. The CDR3 runs 16 residues. The CDR3 loop is CASSESRLYSGNTIYF. The CDR3 DNA sequence: TGTGCCAGCAGTGAATCGCGGCTTTACTCTGGAAACACCATATATTTT.

V usage is TRBV12-3 or TRBV12-4 and J usage is TRBJ1-1, with unresolved D. CDR3 length: 11 amino acids. V gave up 7 bases and J gave up 4 bases, with 7 bases separating them. The CDR3 DNA sequence: TGTGCCAGCATGAGAGGCACTGAAGCTTTCTTT. Translation: CASMRGTEAFF.

V gene TRBV7-3 combines with J gene TRBJ2-1; TRBD2 matches at 12 bases. V was clipped by 4 bases and J by 3 bases; unmatched bases: 10. Germline lookup yields CDR1 SGHTA and CDR2 FQGTGA. The length of the CDR3 is 18 residues. Written as DNA, the CDR3 is TGTGCCAGCAGCTCGGGGACTAGCGGGTCATCCATCTACAATGAGCAGTTCTTC. It specifies CASSSGTSGSSIYNEQFF.

V gene TRBV18 combines with J gene TRBJ1-6; D uncertain. The V gene lost 2 bases and the J gene lost 7 bases, with 3 bases spanning the gap. Per the germline V gene, CDR1 is KGHSH and CDR2 is LQKENI. This CDR3 is built from 12 residues. CDR3 protein: CASSPDNSPLHF. In nucleotides, the CDR3 is TGTGCCAGCTCACCAGACAATTCACCCCTCCACTTT.

The chain links TRBV28 to TRBJ1-4, with D tentatively TRBD1 (5 bases). The V end was cut by 2 bases, the J end by 8 bases, with 12 bases between. Germline CDR1 reads MDHEN; CDR2 reads SYDVKM. The CDR3 spans 14 residues. In DNA form, the CDR3 reads TGTGCCAGCAGTTTACCCGGTAGGGGAGAAAAACTGTTTTTT. It specifies CASSLPGRGEKLFF.

This chain connects TRBV7-9 to TRBJ2-3; 11 nucleotides line up with TRBD2. The CDR3 is made up of 17 amino acids. V was pared by 3 bases and J by 6 bases, with 11 bases of the junction left unmatched. From germline, CDR1 is SEHNR and CDR2 FQNEAQ (reference sequence). The CDR3 sequence: CASSLGFLAGGRDTQYF. CDR3 coding DNA: TGTGCCAGCAGCTTGGGGTTTCTAGCGGGGGGCCGGGATACGCAGTATTTT.

The DNA for the CDR3 is TGTGCCAGCAGCCGTGGAAGGGCTAATGAAAAACTGTTTTTT. Protein: CASSRGRANEKLFF. This sequence joins TRBV3-1 (or the pseudogene TRBV3-2) and TRBJ1-4; D not resolved. CDR1 LGHDT and CDR2 YNNKEL come from the germline V gene (reference sequence). With 4 bases removed from V and 3 bases from J, the gap between germline ends came to 9 bases. The CDR3 runs to 14 residues.